Reported below is one T cell receptor beta chain. No antigen is known for it. Template for every sorted-subset replicate PCR totaled about 200 ng DNA, roughly 30,000 T cell genomes. The protocol was immunoSEQ multiplex PCR, while the TCRdb copy is restricted to in-frame clones and leaves out a portion. The sample has about 2 million clones; 85% to 95% are singletons. The data were taken from a study of shared clonotypes between healthy human individuals. Study summary: A few men and a couple of women, aged 18 to 49, were donors. Overall study results and limits: Generally, estimated richness proved larger in naive subsets than it did in memory subsets.

Naive CD8 cells lacked CD45RO, underwent positive selection for CCR7 and left out terminally differentiated effector memory CD45RA+ cells. The study drew all its donors from Caucasian adults living in Nashville, Tennessee. V was trimmed by 1 base and J by 1 base, leaving 11 bases between them. The germline V gene encodes CDR1 MGHRA and CDR2 YSYEKL. CDR3 length: 16 amino acids. The chain employs TRBV4-1 and TRBJ2-1; D not resolved. This sequence was found in a man aged 18 to 29 in good health. Sample: naive CD8+ T cells sorted from blood. CDR3 amino acids: CASSQVHIASYNEQFF. The DNA of the CDR3 is TGCGCCAGCAGCCAAGTCCACATAGCATCCTACAATGAGCAGTTCTTC.